The rows below give T cell receptor beta chains drawn from one sample of a study of cytomegalovirus exposure and HLA in healthy donors. Clones were sequenced by immunoSEQ multiplex PCR, and TCRdb holds only the in-frame ones, with some missing. Of 210,000 or so clones in the sample, approximately 80% were seen once. Sequencing used PBMCs. The receptors here all came from a girl aged 2-10 years in good health and CMV-seronegative. CDR3s include the opening cysteine and the closing phenylalanine or tryptophan. The order of the fields is J gene, clone size, V gene, D gene, CDR3 protein, CDR3 DNA. The D gene is left open where the match is weak. Size is stated for part of the rows, as once, few or many counts, or as a class when the clone is expanded.

TRBJ2-1	-	TRBV7-9	TRBD2	CASSLAPFSGRINEQFF	TGTGCCAGCAGCTTAGCCCCGTTTAGCGGGAGGATCAATGAGCAGTTCTTC
TRBJ2-7	few	TRBV5-6	TRBD1	CASSWGAGTAYEQYF	TGTGCCAGCAGCTGGGGCGCCGGGACAGCCTACGAGCAGTACTTC
TRBJ2-1	-	TRBV5-1	TRBD2	CASSNPTTLAGGPRYNEQFF	TGCGCCAGCAGCAACCCAACTACGCTAGCGGGGGGGCCCCGATACAATGAGCAGTTCTTC
TRBJ2-7	-	TRBV25-1	-	CASSEYKRAAYEQYF	TGTGCCAGCAGTGAATATAAGAGGGCAGCCTACGAGCAGTACTTC
TRBJ2-1	-	TRBV7-8	TRBD2	CASSLVAGENEQFF	TGTGCCAGCAGCTTAGTAGCGGGAGAGAATGAGCAGTTCTTC
TRBJ1-2	few	TRBV5-6	-	CASTPGLRGYGYTF	TGTGCCAGCACCCCGGGCCTCAGGGGCTATGGCTACACCTTC
TRBJ1-5	-	TRBV6-8	TRBD1	CASSPGTGNLYSNQPQHF	TGTGCCAGCAGCCCCGGGACAGGGAATCTATATAGCAATCAGCCCCAGCATTTT
TRBJ1-4	once	TRBV19	-	CASSPVLSGRDLGSEKLFF	TGTGCCAGTAGTCCTGTACTCTCAGGGAGGGATTTGGGTAGTGAAAAACTGTTTTTT
TRBJ1-3	-	TRBV5-5	TRBD1	CASSSWTGISGNTIYF	TGTGCCAGCAGCTCCTGGACAGGGATCTCTGGAAACACCATATATTTT
TRBJ2-7	-	TRBV7-9	TRBD1	CASSRGQGSLYEQYF	TGTGCCAGCAGCCGGGGACAGGGGAGTCTCTACGAGCAGTACTTC
TRBJ1-1	once	TRBV25-1	-	CASSGLDPGGAFF	TGTGCCAGCAGTGGGCTCGACCCGGGAGGAGCTTTCTTT
TRBJ2-5	-	TRBV7-9	-	CASSIRTEQETQYF	TGTGCCAGCAGCATACGAACGGAGCAAGAGACCCAGTACTTC
TRBJ2-1	-	TRBV7-9	-	CASSPEGGIYNEQFF	TGTGCCAGCAGCCCGGAGGGCGGGATTTACAATGAGCAGTTCTTC
TRBJ2-7	-	TRBV7-9	TRBD2	CASSLVAGTFAYEQYF	TGTGCCAGCAGCTTAGTAGCGGGGACATTTGCCTACGAGCAGTACTTC
TRBJ2-6	once	TRBV18	-	CASSPAQGLSGANVLTF	TGTGCCAGCTCACCAGCGCAGGGGTTATCTGGGGCCAACGTCCTGACTTTC
TRBJ1-5	once	TRBV7-9	TRBD1	CASSFDRGPQHF	TGTGCCAGCAGCTTTGACAGGGGGCCCCAGCATTTT
TRBJ2-7	-	TRBV27	TRBD1	CASSLAGGTYEQYF	TGTGCCAGCAGTTTGGCAGGGGGTACCTACGAGCAGTACTTC
TRBJ2-1	once	TRBV7-3	TRBD1	CASSLRQGPEQFF	TGTGCCAGCAGCTTAAGACAGGGGCCTGAGCAGTTCTTC
TRBJ2-3	-	TRBV14	-	CASTSVITGTQYF	TGTGCCAGCACTAGCGTAATAACAGGTACGCAGTATTTT
TRBJ2-7	-	TRBV4-1	TRBD2	CASSQVLVAGGDNRFYEQYF	TGCGCCAGCAGCCAAGTATTAGTAGCGGGGGGAGACAACCGATTCTACGAGCAGTACTTC
TRBJ2-1	once	TRBV18	TRBD1	CASSPGTGNTYNEQFF	TGTGCCAGCTCACCTGGGACAGGGAACACCTACAATGAGCAGTTCTTC
TRBJ2-1	-	TRBV7-9	-	CASSLEGASRTHEQFF	TGTGCCAGCAGCTTAGAAGGCGCTTCTAGAACCCATGAGCAGTTCTTC